This T cell receptor beta chain is from a study of tumor-infiltrating lymphocytes in primary liver carcinoma. The wider study: Roughly 3.5 to 7.13 million productive TCRbeta reads were obtained per sample, with similar numbers across tissue types. Regarding the study as a whole: Detection in all five tumor regions applied to only about 7-25% of top clones.

Starting material of roughly 550 ng total RNA yielded TCR beta cDNA via a constant-region primer. Slightly modified ARM-PCR, run as three nested multiplex PCR rounds, produced the TCR beta libraries. TRBV1-TRBV30 forward primers paired with a C-beta reverse primer drove the first two PCR rounds, around 10 cycles each. MiXCR, applied by TCRdb to the multiplex PCR reads, yields one record per CDR3 protein. The sample consists of about 54,000 distinct CDR3 sequences, over 65% of them appearing once. Co-extraction yielded RNA and DNA from around 20-30 mg of unsorted bulk tissue. Patients were treatment-naive with chronic HBV infection. Samples were taken from five separate regions of every tumor. The CDR3 covers 15 residues. Germline CDR1 KGHSY, CDR2 FQNENV. As to this clonotype: The antigen remains undetermined. Its ends do not fully match the called genes, so a read error is possible.

Sequenced material: liver tumor tissue from sampling region 2. As for subset: tumor region T2, inferior pole. The chain is built from TRBV16 and TRBJ1-4; tentative D call: TRBD1 (6 bases). The origin of this receptor is a man between 40 and 49 years old with primary liver carcinoma and hepatitis B virus infection. CDR3 loop: CASSQSGATDEKLFF. In nucleotides, the CDR3 is TGTGCCAGCAGCCAATCGGGGGCAACTGATGAGAAACTGTTTTTT.